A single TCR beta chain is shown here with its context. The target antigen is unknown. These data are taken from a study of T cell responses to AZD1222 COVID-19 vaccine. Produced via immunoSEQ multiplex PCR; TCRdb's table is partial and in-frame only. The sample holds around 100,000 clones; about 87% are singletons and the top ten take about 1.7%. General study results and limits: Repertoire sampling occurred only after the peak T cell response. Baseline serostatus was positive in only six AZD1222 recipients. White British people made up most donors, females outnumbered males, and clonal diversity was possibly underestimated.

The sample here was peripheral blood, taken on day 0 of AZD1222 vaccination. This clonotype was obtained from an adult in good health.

CDR3 nucleotide sequence: TGTGCCAGCACTCCCCCCGGGACAGCGGAGGCGGGGGCCAACGTCCTGACTTTC. Protein: CASTPPGTAEAGANVLTF. This chain connects TRBV21-1 to TRBJ2-6; the table gives TRBD1 as D, unverified against the DNA. TRBV21-1 is an annotated pseudogene. There are 18 residues in the CDR3.